This T cell receptor beta chain appears in the sequencing data of a study of OX40 agonist ivuxolimab in advanced cancers. Across the study: A partial response was reached by three patients: one with hepatocellular carcinoma and two with cutaneous melanoma. Notes on the study in general: Normalized T-cell clonal expansion was also low in some nonresponders.

Libraries were prepared by immunoSEQ multiplex PCR; TCRdb keeps only in-frame clonotypes and omits some of them. This table holds around 40,000 clones, roughly 83% found once. Concerning this clone: Its target is unknown.

This CDR3 is built from 14 residues. Trimming stripped 1 base from V and 5 bases from J, with 10 bases between. Per germline, CDR1 LGHNA and CDR2 YSLEER. The chain employs TRBV4-3 and TRBJ2-3, with D uncertain. The source is an adult with an advanced solid tumor such as melanoma, head and neck, liver or kidney cancer. Sequencing used CD4+ or CD8+ T cells sorted from blood, obtained in a trial of the OX40 agonist ivuxolimab. The CDR3 bases are TGCGCCAGCAGCCAAGGACAACCCCTAGATACGCAGTATTTT. Amino acids: CASSQGQPLDTQYF.